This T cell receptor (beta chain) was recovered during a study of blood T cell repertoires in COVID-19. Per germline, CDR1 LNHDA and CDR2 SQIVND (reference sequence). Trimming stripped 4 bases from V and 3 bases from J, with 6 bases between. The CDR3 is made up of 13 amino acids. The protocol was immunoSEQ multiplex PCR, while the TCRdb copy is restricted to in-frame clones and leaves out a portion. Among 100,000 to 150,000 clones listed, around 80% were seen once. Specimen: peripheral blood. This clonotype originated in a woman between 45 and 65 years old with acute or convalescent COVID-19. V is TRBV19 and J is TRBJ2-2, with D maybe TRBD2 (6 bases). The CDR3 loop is CASSRRDTGELFF. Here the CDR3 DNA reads TGTGCCAGTAGTAGGAGGGACACCGGGGAGCTGTTTTTT.